This paragraph reports one TCR beta chain. The data stem from a study of blood T cell repertoires in COVID-19. Study-wide background: COVID-19 samples from acute and convalescent phases originated in the United States, Italy and Spain. The analysed material was cDNA or gDNA that came from T cells, B-cell-depleted T cells, or PBMCs.

Original handling: Scientists estimated how many nucleated cells there were by amplifying reference gene primers. The assay was immunoSEQ multiplex PCR, and TCRdb's table has in-frame clones only and misses some. Clonal size and the V and J genes are those of that table, whereas D and trimming came from the DNA. The sample records about 210,000 clones, 70% to 90% being singletons. The sequence was collected from a woman between 50 and 59 years old with active or convalescent COVID-19. Sequencing was done on a sample of peripheral blood.

The DNA of the CDR3 is TGTGCCAGCATCTACTCGGGACAGGGACGGGAGGGGCTGTTTTTT. Protein sequence: CASIYSGQGREGLFF. The genes are TRBV6-7 and TRBJ1-4, with 9 bases identical to TRBD1. TRBV6-7 is placed among ORFs of uncertain function. The CDR3 has 15 amino acids. V was clipped by 7 bases and J by 14 bases; unmatched bases: 17.